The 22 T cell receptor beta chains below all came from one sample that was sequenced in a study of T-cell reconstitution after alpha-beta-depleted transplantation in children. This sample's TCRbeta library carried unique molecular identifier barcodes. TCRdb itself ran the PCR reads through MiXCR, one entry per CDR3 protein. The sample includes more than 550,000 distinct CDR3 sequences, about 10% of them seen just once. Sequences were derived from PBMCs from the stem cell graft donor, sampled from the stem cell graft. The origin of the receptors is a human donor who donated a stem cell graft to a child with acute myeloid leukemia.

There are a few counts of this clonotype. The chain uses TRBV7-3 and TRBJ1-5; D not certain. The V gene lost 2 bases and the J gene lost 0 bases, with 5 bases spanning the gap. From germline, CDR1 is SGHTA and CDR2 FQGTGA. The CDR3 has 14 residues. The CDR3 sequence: CASSLVYSNQPQHF. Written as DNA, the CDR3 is TGTGCCAGCAGCTTAGTTTATAGCAATCAGCCCCAGCATTTT.

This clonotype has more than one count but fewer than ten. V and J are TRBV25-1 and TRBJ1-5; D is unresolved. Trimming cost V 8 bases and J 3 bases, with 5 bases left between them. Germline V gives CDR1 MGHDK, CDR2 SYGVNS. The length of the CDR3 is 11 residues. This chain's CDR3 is CASGYNQPQHF. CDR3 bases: TGTGCCAGCGGATACAATCAGCCCCAGCATTTT.

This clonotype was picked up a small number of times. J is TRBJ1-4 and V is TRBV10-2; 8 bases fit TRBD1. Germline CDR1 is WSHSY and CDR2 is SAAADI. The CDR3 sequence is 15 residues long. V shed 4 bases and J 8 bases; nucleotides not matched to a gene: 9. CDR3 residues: CASSAAGGGGEKLFF. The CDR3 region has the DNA TGCGCCAGCAGTGCCGCAGGGGGCGGAGGAGAAAAACTGTTTTTT.

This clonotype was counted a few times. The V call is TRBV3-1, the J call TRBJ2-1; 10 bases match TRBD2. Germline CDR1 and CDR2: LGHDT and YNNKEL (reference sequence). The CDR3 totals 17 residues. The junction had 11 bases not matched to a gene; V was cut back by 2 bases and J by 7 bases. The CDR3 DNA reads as TGTGCCAGCAGCCAAACCCGGTCTAGCGGGAGAGTAAATGAGCAGTTCTTC. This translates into CASSQTRSSGRVNEQFF.

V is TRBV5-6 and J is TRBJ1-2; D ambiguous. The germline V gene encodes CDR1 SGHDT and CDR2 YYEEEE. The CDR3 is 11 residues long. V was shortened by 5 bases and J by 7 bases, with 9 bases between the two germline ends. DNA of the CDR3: TGTGCCAGCAGGTTCGTAGGTGGCTACACCTTC. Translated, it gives CASRFVGGYTF.

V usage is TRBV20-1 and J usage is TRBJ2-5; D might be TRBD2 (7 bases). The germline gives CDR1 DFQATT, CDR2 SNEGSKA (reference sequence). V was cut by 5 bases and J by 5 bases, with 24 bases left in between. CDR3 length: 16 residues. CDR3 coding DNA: TGCAGTGCTCCCCCTCCTGGGGGGGGCGCGAGGGAGACCCAGTACTTC. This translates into CSAPPPGGGARETQYF.

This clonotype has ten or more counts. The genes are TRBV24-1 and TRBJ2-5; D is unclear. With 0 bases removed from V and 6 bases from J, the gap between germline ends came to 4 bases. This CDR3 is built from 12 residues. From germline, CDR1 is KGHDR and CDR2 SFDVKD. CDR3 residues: CATSDLQQTQYF. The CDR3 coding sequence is TGTGCCACCAGTGATTTGCAACAGACCCAGTACTTC.

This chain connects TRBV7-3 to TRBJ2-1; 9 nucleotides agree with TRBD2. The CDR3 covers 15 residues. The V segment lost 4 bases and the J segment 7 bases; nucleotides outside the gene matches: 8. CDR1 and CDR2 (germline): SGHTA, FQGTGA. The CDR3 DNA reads TGTGCCAGCAGCTGGCTAGCGGGAATTCAAAATGAGCAGTTCTTC. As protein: CASSWLAGIQNEQFF.

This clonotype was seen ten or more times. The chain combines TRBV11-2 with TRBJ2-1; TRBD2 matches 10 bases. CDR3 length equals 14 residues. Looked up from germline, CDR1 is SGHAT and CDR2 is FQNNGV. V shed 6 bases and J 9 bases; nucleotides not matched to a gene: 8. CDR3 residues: CASSPLAGIGEQFF. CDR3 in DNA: TGTGCCAGCAGTCCACTAGCGGGAATCGGTGAGCAGTTCTTC.

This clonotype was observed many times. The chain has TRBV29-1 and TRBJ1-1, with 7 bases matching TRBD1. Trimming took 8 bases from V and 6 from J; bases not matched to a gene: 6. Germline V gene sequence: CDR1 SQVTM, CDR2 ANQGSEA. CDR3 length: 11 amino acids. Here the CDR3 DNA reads TGCAGCATTAGACAGGGCCCTGAAGCTTTCTTT. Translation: CSIRQGPEAFF.

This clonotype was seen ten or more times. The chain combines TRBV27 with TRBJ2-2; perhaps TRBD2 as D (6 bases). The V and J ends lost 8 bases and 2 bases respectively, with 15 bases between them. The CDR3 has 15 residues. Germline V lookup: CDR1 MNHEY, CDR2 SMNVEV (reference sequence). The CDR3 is CASGGLSTNTGELFF. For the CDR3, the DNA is TGTGCCAGCGGGGGACTCTCAACCAACACCGGGGAGCTGTTTTTT.

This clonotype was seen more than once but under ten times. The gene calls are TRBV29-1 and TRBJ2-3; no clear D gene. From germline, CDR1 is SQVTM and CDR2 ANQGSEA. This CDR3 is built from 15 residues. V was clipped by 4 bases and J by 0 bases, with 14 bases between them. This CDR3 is CSVGGPLTSTDTQYF. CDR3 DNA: TGCAGCGTTGGGGGTCCACTAACTAGCACAGATACGCAGTATTTT.

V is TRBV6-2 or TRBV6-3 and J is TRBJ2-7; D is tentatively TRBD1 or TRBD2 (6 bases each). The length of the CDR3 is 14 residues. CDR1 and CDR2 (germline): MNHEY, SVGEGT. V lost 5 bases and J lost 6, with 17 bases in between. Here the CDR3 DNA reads TGTGCCAGCAGTGGAGGGGGACCCCTGATCGAGCAGTACTTC. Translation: CASSGGGPLIEQYF.

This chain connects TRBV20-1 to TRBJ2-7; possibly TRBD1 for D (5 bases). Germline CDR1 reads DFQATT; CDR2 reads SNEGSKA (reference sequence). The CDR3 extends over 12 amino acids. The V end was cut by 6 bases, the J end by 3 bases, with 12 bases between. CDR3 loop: CSARDSHYEQYF. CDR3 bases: TGCAGTGCCCGTGACAGCCACTACGAGCAGTACTTC.

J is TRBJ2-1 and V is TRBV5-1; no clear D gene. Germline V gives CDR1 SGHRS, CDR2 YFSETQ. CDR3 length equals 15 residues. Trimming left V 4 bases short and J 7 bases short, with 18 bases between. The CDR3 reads CASSPTTDGRNEQFF. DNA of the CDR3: TGCGCCAGCAGCCCTACCACGGACGGAAGAAATGAGCAGTTCTTC.

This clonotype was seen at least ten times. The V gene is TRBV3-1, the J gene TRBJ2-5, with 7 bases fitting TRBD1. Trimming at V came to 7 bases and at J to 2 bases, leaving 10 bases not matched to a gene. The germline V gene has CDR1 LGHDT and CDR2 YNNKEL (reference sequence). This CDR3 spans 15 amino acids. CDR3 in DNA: TGTGCCAGCAACCAGGGGGACAGCCAGCAAGAGACCCAGTACTTC. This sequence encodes CASNQGDSQQETQYF.

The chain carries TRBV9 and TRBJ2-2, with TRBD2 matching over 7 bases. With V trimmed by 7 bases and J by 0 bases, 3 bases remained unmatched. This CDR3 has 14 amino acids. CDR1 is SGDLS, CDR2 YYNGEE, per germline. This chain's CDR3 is CASQRDANTGELFF. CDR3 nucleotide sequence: TGTGCCAGCCAGCGGGATGCGAACACCGGGGAGCTGTTTTTT.

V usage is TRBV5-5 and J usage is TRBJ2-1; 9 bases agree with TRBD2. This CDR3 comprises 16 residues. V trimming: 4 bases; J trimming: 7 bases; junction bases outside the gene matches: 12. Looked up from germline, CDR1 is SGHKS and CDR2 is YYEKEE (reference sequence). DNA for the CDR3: TGTGCCAGCAGCCTATTAAGCCTAGCGGGATTGAATGAGCAGTTCTTC. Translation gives CASSLLSLAGLNEQFF.

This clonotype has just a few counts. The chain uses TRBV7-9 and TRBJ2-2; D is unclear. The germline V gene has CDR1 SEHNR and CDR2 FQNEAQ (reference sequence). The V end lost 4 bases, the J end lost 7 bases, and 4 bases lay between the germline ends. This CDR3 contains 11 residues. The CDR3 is CASSYSGELFF. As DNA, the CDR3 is TGTGCCAGCAGCTATAGCGGGGAGCTGTTTTTT.

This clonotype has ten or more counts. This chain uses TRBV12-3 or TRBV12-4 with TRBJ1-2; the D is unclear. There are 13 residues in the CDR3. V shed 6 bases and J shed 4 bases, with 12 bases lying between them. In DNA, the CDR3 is TGTGCCAGCAGCCCCCAGCTATTCTATGGCTACACCTTC. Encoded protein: CASSPQLFYGYTF.

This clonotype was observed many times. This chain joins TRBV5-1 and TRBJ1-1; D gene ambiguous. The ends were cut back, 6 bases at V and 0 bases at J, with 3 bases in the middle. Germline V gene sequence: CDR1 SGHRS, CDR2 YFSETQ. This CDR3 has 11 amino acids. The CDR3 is CASTMNTEAFF. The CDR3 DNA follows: TGCGCCAGCACCATGAACACTGAAGCTTTCTTT.

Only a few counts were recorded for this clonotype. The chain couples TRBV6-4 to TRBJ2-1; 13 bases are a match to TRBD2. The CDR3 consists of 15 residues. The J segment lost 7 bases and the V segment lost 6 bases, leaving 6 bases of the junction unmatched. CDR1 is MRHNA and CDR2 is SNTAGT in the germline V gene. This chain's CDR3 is CASSSGTSGVNEQFF. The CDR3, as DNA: TGTGCCAGCAGCTCAGGGACTAGCGGGGTAAATGAGCAGTTCTTC.